Listed here are 10 T cell receptor beta chains from one sample, sequenced in a study of cytomegalovirus exposure and HLA in healthy donors. The study ran its PCR with 60 Vbeta and 13 Jbeta primers. Here immunoSEQ multiplex PCR was the method, and the copy in TCRdb shows in-frame clones only, minus some. The sample carries about 200,000 clones, around 80% recorded once. Sequencing input: PBMCs. The receptors were sampled from a girl aged 2-10 years in good health and CMV-seronegative.

This chain links TRBV14 with TRBJ2-7, with a weak D call TRBD2 (6 bases). Between the trimmed V and J ends, which lost 4 bases and 3 bases, there was a span of 10 bases. Germline V gene lookup returns CDR1 SGHDN and CDR2 FVKESK. This CDR3 is 13 amino acids long. CDR3 in DNA: TGTGCCAGCAGCCTGCTGACTAGCTACGAGCAGTACTTC. Translation gives CASSLLTSYEQYF.

The rearrangement joins TRBV4-1 to TRBJ1-5; TRBD1 is a possible D gene (6 bases). Germline values: CDR1 MGHRA, CDR2 YSYEKL. The V gene lost 1 base and the J gene lost 2 bases, with 6 bases spanning the gap. The CDR3 runs 14 residues. The CDR3 here is CASSQGTGNQPQHF. The CDR3 coding sequence is TGCGCCAGCAGCCAAGGGACAGGCAATCAGCCCCAGCATTTT.

The chain combines TRBV5-1 with TRBJ2-7; 10 nucleotides match TRBD2. This CDR3 spans 15 amino acids. Trimming removed 6 bases from V and 6 bases from J; junction bases left unmatched: 12. Germline CDR1 reads SGHRS; CDR2 reads YFSETQ. The CDR3 bases are TGCGCCAGCACTAGCGGGAGATCTGGTGGGGGCGAGCAGTACTTC. Translation: CASTSGRSGGGEQYF.

The rearrangement links TRBV5-1 to TRBJ2-7, with TRBD2 matching over 10 bases. The CDR3 contains 15 residues. After removal of 5 bases from V and 5 bases from J, the junction contained 10 bases not matched to a gene. Germline V gene data show CDR1 as SGHRS and CDR2 as YFSETQ. The CDR3 reads CASRVGSGTSDEQYF. The CDR3 DNA sequence: TGCGCCAGCAGGGTCGGATCCGGGACTAGCGACGAGCAGTACTTC.

The V call is TRBV7-9, the J call TRBJ1-2; D is undetermined. Germline CDR1 SEHNR, CDR2 FQNEAQ (reference sequence). This CDR3 spans 15 amino acids. With 5 bases removed from V and 4 bases from J, the gap between germline ends came to 17 bases. DNA of the CDR3: TGTGCCAGCAGCCCCGAGGCAGTCCGAACCTATGGCTACACCTTC. Encoded protein: CASSPEAVRTYGYTF.

The rearrangement joins TRBV6-5 to TRBJ1-1; D not certain. This CDR3 is built from 10 residues. V shed 9 bases and J shed 5 bases, with 7 bases lying between them. Looked up from germline, CDR1 is MNHEY and CDR2 is SVGAGI. As DNA, the CDR3 is TGTGCCAGTGGCCGTACTGAAGCTTTCTTT. Translated, it gives CASGRTEAFF.

This chain connects TRBV6-1 to TRBJ1-4; 10 bases are a match to TRBD1. Trimming removed 6 bases from V and 4 bases from J; junction bases left unmatched: 5. The CDR3 extends over 15 amino acids. Germline lookup yields CDR1 MNHNS and CDR2 SASEGT. In DNA form, the CDR3 reads TGTGCCAGCAGCGCTTGGACAGGGGGTAATGAAAAACTGTTTTTT. This translates into CASSAWTGGNEKLFF.

Only a few counts were recorded for this clone. The chain combines TRBV6-5 with TRBJ1-6; 12 bases match TRBD1. There are 15 residues in the CDR3. Unmatched junction bases numbered 5, after V lost 4 bases and J lost 10 bases. Germline V CDR1 and CDR2: MNHEY, SVGAGI. The CDR3 sequence: CASSSRGTGGSPLHF. The CDR3 DNA reads as TGTGCCAGCAGTTCCCGTGGGACAGGGGGCTCACCCCTCCACTTT.

The chain uses TRBV7-2 and TRBJ2-1, with D maybe TRBD2 (6 bases). This CDR3 is 13 amino acids long. The germline V gene encodes CDR1 SGHTA and CDR2 FQGNSA. The V end was cut by 5 bases, the J end by 15 bases, with 20 bases between. In DNA, the CDR3 is TGTGCCAGCAGCCCTGACTTGGACTACCTGAGGTTCTTC. It translates to CASSPDLDYLRFF.

The chain couples TRBV21-1 to TRBJ1-2; the table's TRBD1 call for D was not verified on the DNA. TRBV21-1 is reported as a pseudogene. There are 18 residues in the CDR3. CDR3 region: CASRRKQRWTGANYGYTF. The CDR3 nucleotides read TGTGCCAGCAGAAGGAAGCAACGATGGACAGGGGCTAACTATGGCTACACCTTC.